This TCR beta chain was sequenced during a study of human T cells and chemical hapten exposure. Study results and limitations: TCRs above 1 in 1000 frequency did not change with DPC sensitization.

Points on this clonotype: What it recognizes is unknown.

TCRdb reprocessed the 5' RACE reads via MiXCR and lists one record per CDR3 protein. The sample lists approximately 80,000 distinct CDR3 sequences, 15% to 20% seen once, with over 6.5% in the top ten. Whole blood that had not been fractionated was the source of extracted total RNA. V was clipped by 2 bases and J by 1 base, with 6 bases between them. Germline values: CDR1 MNHEY, CDR2 SVGEGT. CDR3 size: 13 residues. The sequence was obtained from a female donor in good health. This chain links TRBV6-2 or TRBV6-3 with TRBJ2-7; no definite D call. The CDR3 is CASSYVWSYEQYF. DNA for the CDR3: TGTGCCAGCAGTTACGTTTGGTCCTACGAGCAGTACTTC.